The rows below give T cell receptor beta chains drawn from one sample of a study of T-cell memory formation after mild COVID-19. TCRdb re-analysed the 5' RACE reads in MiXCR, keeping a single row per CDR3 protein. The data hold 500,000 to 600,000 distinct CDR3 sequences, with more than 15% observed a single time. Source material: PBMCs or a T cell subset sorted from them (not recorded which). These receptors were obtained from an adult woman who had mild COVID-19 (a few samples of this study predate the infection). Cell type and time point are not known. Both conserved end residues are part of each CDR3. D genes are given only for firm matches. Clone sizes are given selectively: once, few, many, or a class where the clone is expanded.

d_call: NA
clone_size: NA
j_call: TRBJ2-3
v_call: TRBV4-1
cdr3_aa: CASSPELSTDTQYF
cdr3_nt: TGCGCCAGCAGCCCCGAATTGAGCACAGATACGCAGTATTTT

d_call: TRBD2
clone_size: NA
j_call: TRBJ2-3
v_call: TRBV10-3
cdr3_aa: CAISWTSGSTDTQYF
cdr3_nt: TGTGCCATCAGTTGGACTAGCGGTAGCACAGATACGCAGTATTTT

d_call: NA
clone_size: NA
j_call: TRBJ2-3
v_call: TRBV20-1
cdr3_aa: CSASGGGAVSTQYF
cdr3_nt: TGCAGTGCTAGTGGAGGGGGGGCCGTTTCTACGCAGTATTTT

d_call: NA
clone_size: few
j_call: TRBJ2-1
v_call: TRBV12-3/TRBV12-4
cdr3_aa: CASSLLAHDNEQFF
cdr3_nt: TGTGCCAGCAGTCTACTTGCGCATGACAATGAGCAGTTCTTC

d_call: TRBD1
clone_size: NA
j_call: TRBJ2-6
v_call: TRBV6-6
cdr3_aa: CASNPGQGLPGANVLTF
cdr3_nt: TGTGCCAGCAACCCGGGACAGGGGCTTCCTGGGGCCAACGTCCTGACTTTC

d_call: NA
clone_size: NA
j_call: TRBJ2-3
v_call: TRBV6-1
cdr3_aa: CASSEQGSFTDTQYF
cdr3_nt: TGTGCCAGCAGTGAACAGGGGTCCTTCACAGATACGCAGTATTTT

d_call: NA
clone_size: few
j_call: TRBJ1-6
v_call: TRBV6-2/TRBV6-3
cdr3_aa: CASSYAGLDNSPLHF
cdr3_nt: TGTGCCAGCAGTTATGCGGGTCTGGATAATTCACCCCTCCACTTT

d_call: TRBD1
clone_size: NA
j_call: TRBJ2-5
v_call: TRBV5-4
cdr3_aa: CASSPYRTGQETQYF
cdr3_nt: TGTGCCAGCAGCCCGTATCGGACAGGACAAGAGACCCAGTACTTC

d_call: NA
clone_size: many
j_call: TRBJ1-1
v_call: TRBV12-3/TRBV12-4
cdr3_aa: CASSLARVPVTEAFF
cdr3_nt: TGTGCCAGCAGTTTAGCGCGGGTCCCGGTCACTGAAGCTTTCTTT

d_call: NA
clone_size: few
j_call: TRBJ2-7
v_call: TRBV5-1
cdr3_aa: CASSLEARNEQYF
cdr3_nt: TGCGCCAGCAGCTTGGAAGCTAGAAACGAGCAGTACTTC

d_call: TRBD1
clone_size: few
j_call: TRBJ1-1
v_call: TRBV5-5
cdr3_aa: CASSWRQGGTEAFF
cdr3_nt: TGTGCCAGCAGCTGGAGACAGGGGGGGACTGAAGCTTTCTTT

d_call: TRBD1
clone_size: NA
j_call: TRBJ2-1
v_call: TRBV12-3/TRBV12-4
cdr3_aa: CASGPGPGNRGEQFF
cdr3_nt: TGTGCCAGCGGCCCCGGGCCAGGGAACAGGGGGGAGCAGTTCTTC

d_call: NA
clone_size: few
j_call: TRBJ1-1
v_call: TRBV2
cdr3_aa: CASTHFAGGTEAFF
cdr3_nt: TGTGCCAGCACGCATTTCGCGGGGGGCACTGAAGCTTTCTTT

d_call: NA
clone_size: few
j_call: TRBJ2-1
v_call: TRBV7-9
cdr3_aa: CASSLELGGSYNEQFF
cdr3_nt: TGTGCCAGCAGCTTAGAACTAGGGGGCTCCTACAATGAGCAGTTCTTC

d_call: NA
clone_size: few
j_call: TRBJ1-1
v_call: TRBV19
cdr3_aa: CASSPSHGVNEAFF
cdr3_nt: TGTGCCAGTAGTCCCTCCCACGGAGTGAATGAAGCTTTCTTT

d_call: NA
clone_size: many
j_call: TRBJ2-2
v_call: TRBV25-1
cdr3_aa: CASPGAGELFF
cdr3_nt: TGTGCCAGCCCCGGGGCCGGGGAGCTGTTTTTT

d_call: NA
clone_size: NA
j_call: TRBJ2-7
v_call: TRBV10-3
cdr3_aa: CAVGLDRGTTYEQYF
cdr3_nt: TGTGCCGTCGGATTGGACCGAGGAACTACCTACGAGCAGTACTTC

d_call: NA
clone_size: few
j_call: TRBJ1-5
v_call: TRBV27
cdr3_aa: CASSPFWPQPQHF
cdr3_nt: TGTGCCAGCAGCCCATTTTGGCCGCAGCCCCAGCATTTT

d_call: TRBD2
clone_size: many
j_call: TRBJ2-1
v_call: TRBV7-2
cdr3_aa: CASSSTGTRHNEQFF
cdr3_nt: TGTGCCAGCAGCTCCACCGGGACTAGACACAATGAGCAGTTCTTC

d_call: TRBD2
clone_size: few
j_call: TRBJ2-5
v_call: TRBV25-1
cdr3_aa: CASSASQGLAGWETQYF
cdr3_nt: TGTGCCAGCAGTGCCTCCCAGGGACTAGCGGGCTGGGAGACCCAGTACTTC

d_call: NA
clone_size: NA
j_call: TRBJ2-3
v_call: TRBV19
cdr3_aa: CASSIGWGKGGTDTQYF
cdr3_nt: TGTGCCAGTAGTATAGGGTGGGGTAAAGGAGGCACAGATACGCAGTATTTT

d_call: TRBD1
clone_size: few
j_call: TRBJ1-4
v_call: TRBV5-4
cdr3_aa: CASSSPDREGEKLFF
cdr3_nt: TGTGCCAGCAGCTCGCCGGACAGGGAAGGTGAAAAACTGTTTTTT

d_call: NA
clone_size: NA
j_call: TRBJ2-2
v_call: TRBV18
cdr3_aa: CASSDLPSTGELFF
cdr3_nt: TGTGCCAGCTCAGACCTTCCAAGTACCGGGGAGCTGTTTTTT

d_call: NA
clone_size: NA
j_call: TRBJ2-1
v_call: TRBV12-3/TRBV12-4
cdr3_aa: CASSWGYTPNEQFF
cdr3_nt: TGTGCCAGCAGTTGGGGGTACACCCCCAATGAGCAGTTCTTC

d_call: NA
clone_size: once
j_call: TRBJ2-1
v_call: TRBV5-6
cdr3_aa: CASSLGSGHKYNEQFF
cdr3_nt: TGTGCCAGCAGCTTGGGGTCGGGACACAAGTACAATGAGCAGTTCTTC

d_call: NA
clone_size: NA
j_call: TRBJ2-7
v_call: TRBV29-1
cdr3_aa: CSVAGYEQYF
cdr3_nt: TGCAGCGTTGCAGGGTACGAGCAGTACTTC

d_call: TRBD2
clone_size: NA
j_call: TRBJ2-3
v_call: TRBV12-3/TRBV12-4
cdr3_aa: CASSLARSSGGDTQYF
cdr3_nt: TGTGCCAGCAGTTTAGCGCGTTCTAGCGGAGGGGATACGCAGTATTTT

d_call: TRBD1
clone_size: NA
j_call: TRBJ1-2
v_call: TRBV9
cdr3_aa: CASSVGTGNYGYTF
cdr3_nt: TGCGCCAGCAGCGTAGGGACAGGGAACTATGGCTACACCTTC

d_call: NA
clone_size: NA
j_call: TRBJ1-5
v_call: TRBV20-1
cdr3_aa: CSARIRGGWEPQHF
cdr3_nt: TGCAGTGCTAGGATCCGTGGGGGTTGGGAGCCCCAGCATTTT

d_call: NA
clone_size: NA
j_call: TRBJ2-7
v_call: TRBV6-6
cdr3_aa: CASTRSGIEQYF
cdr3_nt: TGTGCCAGCACCCGGTCTGGGATCGAGCAGTACTTC

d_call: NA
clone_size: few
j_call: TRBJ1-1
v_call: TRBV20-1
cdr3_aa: CSARGTANTEAFF
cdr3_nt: TGCAGTGCTAGAGGGACAGCGAACACTGAAGCTTTCTTT

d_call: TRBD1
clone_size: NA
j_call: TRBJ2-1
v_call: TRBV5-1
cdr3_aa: CASSSQGFEQFF
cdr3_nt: TGCGCCAGCAGCTCACAGGGGTTTGAGCAGTTCTTC

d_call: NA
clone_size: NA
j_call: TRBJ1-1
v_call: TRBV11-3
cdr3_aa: CASSPGTILAVGTEAFF
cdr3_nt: TGTGCCAGCAGCCCTGGGACAATTCTTGCCGTTGGGACTGAAGCTTTCTTT

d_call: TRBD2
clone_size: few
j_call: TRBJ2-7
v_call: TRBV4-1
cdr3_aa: CASSSGTISYEQYF
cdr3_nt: TGCGCCAGCAGCTCGGGGACTATCTCCTACGAGCAGTACTTC

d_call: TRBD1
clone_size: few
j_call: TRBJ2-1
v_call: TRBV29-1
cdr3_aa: CSIGQGAYNEQFF
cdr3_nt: TGCAGCATAGGACAGGGGGCCTACAATGAGCAGTTCTTC

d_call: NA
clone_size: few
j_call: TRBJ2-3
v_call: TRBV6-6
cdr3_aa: CASSYSVGGGTDTQYF
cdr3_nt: TGTGCCAGCAGTTACTCCGTAGGGGGGGGCACAGATACGCAGTATTTT

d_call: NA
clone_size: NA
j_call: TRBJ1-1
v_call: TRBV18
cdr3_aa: CASSPPVRQNTEAFF
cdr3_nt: TGTGCCAGCTCACCACCGGTGAGGCAGAACACTGAAGCTTTCTTT

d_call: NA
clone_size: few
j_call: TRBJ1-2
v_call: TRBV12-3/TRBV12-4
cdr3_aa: CASSYSGLLYGYTF
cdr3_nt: TGTGCCAGCAGTTATTCCGGGCTCCTCTATGGCTACACCTTC

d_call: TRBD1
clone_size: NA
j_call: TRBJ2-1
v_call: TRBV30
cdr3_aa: CAWSDGTDYNEQFF
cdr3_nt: TGTGCCTGGAGTGATGGGACAGACTACAATGAGCAGTTCTTC

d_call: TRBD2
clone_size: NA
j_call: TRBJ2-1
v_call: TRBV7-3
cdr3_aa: CASSPSPRAGGYNEQFF
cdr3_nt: TGTGCCAGCAGCCCATCCCCGAGGGCGGGAGGTTACAATGAGCAGTTCTTC

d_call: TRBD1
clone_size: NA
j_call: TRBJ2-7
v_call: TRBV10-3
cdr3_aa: CAIRGTGMHEQYF
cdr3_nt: TGTGCCATCAGGGGGACAGGGATGCACGAGCAGTACTTC